The clone carrying this T cell receptor beta chain was detected a few times. CDR1 is DFQATT, CDR2 SNEGSKA, per germline (reference sequence). V was clipped by 0 bases and J by 5 bases, with 14 bases between them. CDR3 size: 15 residues. These data belong to a study of response to subunit inactivated influenza vaccine. MiXCR, applied by TCRdb to the RT-PCR reads, yields one record per CDR3 protein. The sample comprises hundreds of thousands of distinct CDR3 sequences, 15% to 20% of which are singletons, and about a tenth rests with the top ten. The rearrangement links TRBV20-1 to TRBJ2-1; D is undetermined. The sample in question was PBMCs from blood, obtained less than 6 days after vaccination. The source is a man between 50 and 59 years old who received an inactivated influenza vaccine. The DNA of the CDR3 is TGCAGTGCTAGAGATCTGTGGGCCCCAAACAATGAGCAGTTCTTC. As protein: CSARDLWAPNNEQFF.